These 14 T cell receptor beta chains originate from one sample sequenced in a study of cytomegalovirus exposure and HLA in healthy donors. The PCR made use of 60 Vbeta and 13 Jbeta primers. Produced via immunoSEQ multiplex PCR; TCRdb's table is partial and in-frame only. The sample records roughly 150,000 clones, roughly 80% being singletons. The material sequenced was PBMCs. The receptors were sampled from a male donor in good health and CMV-seropositive.

This clone was recorded once. V and J are TRBV4-3 and TRBJ1-5; D is uncertain. The CDR3 has 16 residues. Trimming pared 5 bases from V and 3 bases from J, leaving 17 bases between. The V gene's germline CDR1 is LGHNA and CDR2 YSLEER. This chain's CDR3 is CASSMAVGGNNQPQHF. The DNA for the CDR3 is TGCGCCAGCAGCATGGCAGTAGGAGGGAACAATCAGCCCCAGCATTTT.

The chain uses TRBV5-1 and TRBJ1-1; TRBD1 aligns across 8 bases. This CDR3 is built from 15 residues. V lost 2 bases and J lost 1; bases outside the gene matches: 4. The germline V gene has CDR1 SGHRS and CDR2 YFSETQ. This CDR3 reads CASSFAGTGNTEAFF. DNA of the CDR3: TGCGCCAGCAGCTTCGCCGGGACAGGGAACACTGAAGCTTTCTTT.

The J gene is TRBJ2-5, the V gene TRBV6-4, with TRBD1 matching 10 bases. CDR1 MRHNA and CDR2 SNTAGT come from the germline V gene. The CDR3 covers 13 residues. J was trimmed by 11 bases and V by 8 bases; bases with no gene match: 11. The CDR3 DNA is TGTGCCAGCTCTCCGGGGGGACAGGGGCAGCAGTACTTC. Translating gives CASSPGGQGQQYF.

The chain links TRBV27 to TRBJ1-4; D might be TRBD1 (5 bases). Trimming took 8 bases from V and 5 from J, leaving 18 bases between them. This CDR3 comprises 15 residues. Germline CDR1 and CDR2: MNHEY and SMNVEV (reference sequence). CDR3 residues: CASLPYPGKNEKLFF. The CDR3 DNA follows: TGTGCCAGCCTCCCATACCCAGGGAAGAATGAAAAACTGTTTTTT.

As to this clone: In the same sample, other DNA sequences code for this CDR3. V and J are TRBV28 and TRBJ2-5, with 7 bases that match TRBD2. The CDR3 contains 13 residues. Per the germline V gene, CDR1 is MDHEN and CDR2 is SYDVKM. Germline trimming cut 4 bases from V and 4 bases from J; bases unmatched to any gene: 3. This chain's CDR3 is CASSSLAGETQYF. DNA of the CDR3: TGTGCCAGCAGTTCCTTAGCGGGAGAGACCCAGTACTTC.

This chain joins TRBV5-4 and TRBJ2-2; 10 bases agree with TRBD2. The CDR3 sequence is 15 residues long. Losses at the gene ends were 0 bases for V and 5 bases for J; bases not matched to a gene: 1. Germline CDR1 SGHNT, CDR2 YYREEE (reference sequence). In nucleotides, the CDR3 is TGTGCCAGCAGCTTGGAACTAGCGGGGACCGGGGAGCTGTTTTTT. It yields the protein CASSLELAGTGELFF.

The chain is built from TRBV18 and TRBJ2-5, with D unresolved. Trimming stripped 3 bases from V and 0 bases from J, with 5 bases between. There are 13 residues in the CDR3. Germline V CDR1 and CDR2: KGHSH, LQKENI. CDR3 sequence: CASSPSYQETQYF. In nucleotides, the CDR3 is TGTGCCAGCTCACCCTCGTACCAAGAGACCCAGTACTTC.

The chain is built from TRBV10-3 and TRBJ2-7, with D perhaps TRBD1 (7 bases). The CDR3 contains 14 residues. In germline, CDR1 is ENHRY, CDR2 SYGVKD. The V end was cut by 6 bases, the J end by 1 base, with 13 bases between. CDR3 bases: TGTGCCATCAGCCCGGGGGACAGATCCTACGAGCAGTACTTC. Its protein product is CAISPGDRSYEQYF.

This clone has a single count. The chain links TRBV5-1 to TRBJ2-7; 8 nucleotides match TRBD1. Germline-derived CDR1 and CDR2 are SGHRS and YFSETQ. CDR3 size: 14 residues. Germline trimming cut 0 bases from V and 3 bases from J; bases unmatched to any gene: 2. The chain's CDR3 is CASSLEGTGYEQYF. As DNA, the CDR3 is TGCGCCAGCAGCTTGGAGGGGACAGGCTACGAGCAGTACTTC.

The chain joins TRBV11-3 to TRBJ2-7, with D possibly TRBD2 on 5 matching bases. The germline V and J ends were trimmed by 2 bases and 7 bases, with 9 bases remaining between them. CDR3 length equals 12 residues. The germline V gene encodes CDR1 SGHNT and CDR2 YENEEA. The CDR3 is CASSLLPGEQYF. For the CDR3, the DNA is TGTGCCAGCAGCTTATTACCGGGGGAGCAGTACTTC.

J is TRBJ2-3 and V is TRBV5-6; D is unresolved. Germline V CDR1 and CDR2: SGHDT, YYEEEE. Trimming took 2 bases from V and 6 from J, leaving 7 bases between them. The CDR3 spans 12 residues. The CDR3 DNA sequence: TGTGCCAGCAGCTTAAATATTGATACGCAGTATTTT. Protein sequence: CASSLNIDTQYF.

The sample holds a few counts of this clone. The V call is TRBV19, the J call TRBJ1-2, with TRBD1 matching 9 bases. V was clipped by 9 bases and J by 0 bases; unmatched bases: 14. Germline CDR1 LNHDA, CDR2 SQIVND (reference sequence). This CDR3 is 17 amino acids long. The CDR3: CARPDGTGYPSNYGYTF. DNA for the CDR3: TGTGCCAGGCCCGACGGGACAGGGTACCCCTCTAACTATGGCTACACCTTC.

This clone appeared once. This chain connects TRBV19 to TRBJ1-5; maybe TRBD1 (6 bases). CDR3 size: 13 residues. Trimming removed 9 bases from V and 3 bases from J, with 12 bases in between. Germline values: CDR1 LNHDA, CDR2 SQIVND (reference sequence). CDR3 region: CASCGQFNQPQHF. The CDR3 bases are TGTGCCAGCTGTGGACAGTTCAATCAGCCCCAGCATTTT.

This clone was detected many times. The chain is built from TRBV28 and TRBJ1-4; TRBD1 aligns across 9 bases. Germline lookup yields CDR1 MDHEN and CDR2 SYDVKM. The CDR3 length is 15 residues. The V gene end was trimmed by 1 base and the J gene end by 10 bases; junction bases not matched to a gene: 7. For the CDR3, the DNA is TGTGCCAGCAGTTTATCCGGGACAGGGCAAGGAAAACTGTTTTTT. It translates to CASSLSGTGQGKLFF.